The 31 T cell receptor beta chains below come from one sample, sequenced in a study of OX40 agonist ivuxolimab in advanced cancers. Sequencing was performed with immunoSEQ multiplex PCR; in TCRdb, only in-frame clones are kept and a portion is missing. The table includes roughly 13,000 clones, approximately 90% detected once. The source was CD4+ or CD8+ T cells sorted from blood, collected in a trial of the OX40 agonist ivuxolimab. The receptors shown here come from an adult with an advanced solid tumor such as melanoma, head and neck, liver or kidney cancer.

This clone showed up just a few times. The chain has TRBV2 and TRBJ2-7; D not resolved. Deletions cut 1 base from V and 3 bases from J, with 4 bases between. The CDR3 runs 12 residues. CDR1 and CDR2 (germline): SNHLY, FYNNEI. CDR3 amino acids: CASSEDLYEQYF. The CDR3 coding sequence is TGTGCCAGCAGTGAAGACCTCTACGAGCAGTACTTC.

The V and J genes are TRBV2 and TRBJ1-5; D is possibly TRBD1 (5 bases). V was shortened by 7 bases and J by 3 bases, with 10 bases between the two germline ends. CDR3 length equals 13 residues. Germline V gene lookup returns CDR1 SNHLY and CDR2 FYNNEI. The CDR3 sequence: CASTGGVNQPQHF. The DNA for the CDR3 is TGTGCCAGCACGGGGGGGGTCAATCAGCCCCAGCATTTT.

This clone has only one observation. V gene TRBV6-7 combines with J gene TRBJ2-7; TRBD1 might be the D (6 bases). TRBV6-7 is labeled an ORF, and its function is uncertain. This CDR3 contains 16 residues. V gave up 10 bases and J gave up 3 bases, with 25 bases separating them. CDR3 nucleotides: TGTGCCACCAAAGTGAGAATGACGGGACACCTCTACGAGCAGTACTTC. It yields the protein CATKVRMTGHLYEQYF.

The rearrangement uses TRBV7-8 and TRBJ2-1; D perhaps matches TRBD2 (5 bases). Germline CDR1 is SGHVS and CDR2 is FQNEAQ. CDR3 length equals 15 residues. Trimming shortened V by 6 bases and J by 2 bases, and 14 bases separated the two germline ends. The CDR3 nucleotides are TGTGCCAGCAGTAAGGACTCCTGGACCTACAATGAGCAGTTCTTC. Translation gives CASSKDSWTYNEQFF.

The chain has TRBV6-5 and TRBJ1-2, with TRBD1 matching over 8 bases. This CDR3 is 12 amino acids long. Germline lookup yields CDR1 MNHEY and CDR2 SVGAGI. V lost 7 bases and J lost 8; bases outside the gene matches: 6. This chain's CDR3 is CASTDRGIGYTF. CDR3 bases: TGTGCCAGCACCGACAGGGGAATCGGCTACACCTTC.

The chain has TRBV9 and TRBJ2-7, with D maybe TRBD1 (6 bases). CDR3 length equals 14 residues. With 1 base removed from V and 2 bases from J, the gap between germline ends came to 10 bases. Germline V CDR1 and CDR2: SGDLS, YYNGEE. The CDR3, as DNA: TGTGCCAGCAGCGTATCGGACAGCACCTACGAGCAGTACTTC. Translating gives CASSVSDSTYEQYF. Drawing the rest from reference TRBV9 and TRBJ2-7, the complete variable domain is DSGVTQTPKHLITATGQRVTLRCSPRSGDLSVYWYQQSLDQGLQFLIQYYNGEERAKGNILERFSAQQFPDLHSELNLSSLELGDSALYFCASSVSDSTYEQYFGPGTRLTVT.

The chain links TRBV6-6 to TRBJ2-3, with TRBD2 matching 8 bases. Unmatched junction bases numbered 9, after V lost 7 bases and J lost 3 bases. Germline V gene lookup returns CDR1 MNHNY and CDR2 SVGAGI (reference sequence). The CDR3 runs to 15 residues. CDR3 amino acids: CASTKKLAETDTQYF. The CDR3 DNA sequence: TGTGCCAGCACCAAAAAACTAGCGGAGACAGATACGCAGTATTTT.

This chain joins TRBV4-2 and TRBJ1-5; D uncertain. V dropped 0 bases and J dropped 7 bases, with 10 bases sitting between them. Germline V gene sequence: CDR1 LGHNA, CDR2 YNFKEQ. CDR3 length: 14 amino acids. CDR3 region: CASSQDKWEQPQHF. CDR3 bases: TGTGCCAGCAGCCAAGATAAGTGGGAGCAGCCCCAGCATTTT.

The V gene is TRBV29-1, the J gene TRBJ2-1; 7 bases fit TRBD1. Trimming cost V 4 bases and J 1 base; bases outside gene matches: 4. The CDR3 is made up of 14 amino acids. Germline V lookup: CDR1 SQVTM, CDR2 ANQGSEA. CDR3 sequence (DNA): TGCAGCGTTGGTAACAGGGGTTCCTACAATGAGCAGTTCTTC. This translates into CSVGNRGSYNEQFF.

V is TRBV6-5 and J is TRBJ2-1; TRBD1 matches 12 bases. CDR3 size: 14 residues. J was trimmed by 6 bases and V by 11 bases; bases with no gene match: 8. Germline lookup yields CDR1 MNHEY and CDR2 SVGAGI. The CDR3 bases are TGTGCCGTGACCGGGGACAGGGGGCTCAATGAGCAGTTCTTC. Protein: CAVTGDRGLNEQFF.

The rearrangement uses TRBV28 and TRBJ1-4; 7 bases are a match to TRBD1. CDR3 size: 18 residues. The V gene end was trimmed by 5 bases and the J gene end by 0 bases; junction bases not matched to a gene: 12. CDR1 and CDR2 (germline): MDHEN, SYDVKM. This chain's CDR3 is CASSPSHRGLATNEKLFF. The CDR3 DNA follows: TGTGCCAGCAGTCCTAGCCACAGGGGCCTTGCAACTAATGAAAAACTGTTTTTT.

The V and J genes are TRBV6-6 and TRBJ2-1; 11 nucleotides line up with TRBD2. This CDR3 is 14 amino acids long. Germline CDR1 is MNHNY and CDR2 is SVGAGI (reference sequence). The J segment lost 8 bases and the V segment lost 7 bases, leaving 7 bases of the junction unmatched. CDR3 region: CASTIAGGPYEQFF. The CDR3, as DNA: TGTGCCAGCACAATAGCGGGGGGGCCTTATGAGCAGTTCTTC.

This rearrangement joins TRBV6-1 to TRBJ2-5, with D hard to call. The germline V and J ends were trimmed by 6 bases and 2 bases, with 10 bases remaining between them. Germline loops: CDR1 MNHNS, CDR2 SASEGT. The CDR3 contains 13 residues. This CDR3 reads CASRFLQQETQYF. The CDR3 DNA is TGTGCCAGCAGGTTCTTACAGCAAGAGACCCAGTACTTC.

A single count supports this clone. This chain uses TRBV7-9 with TRBJ1-2; possible D gene TRBD1, 5 bases. Trimming cost V 5 bases and J 5 bases, with 9 bases left between them. The CDR3 consists of 12 residues. CDR1 and CDR2 (germline): SEHNR, FQNEAQ (reference sequence). CDR3 nucleotide sequence: TGTGCCAGCAGCAATACAGGATATGGCTACACCTTC. Amino acid sequence: CASSNTGYGYTF.

This clone was seen more than once but under ten times. The chain carries TRBV2 and TRBJ1-2; a weak D match, TRBD1 (5 bases). Trimming pared 2 bases from V and 3 bases from J, leaving 19 bases between. The CDR3 loop spans 17 amino acids. Germline V gives CDR1 SNHLY, CDR2 FYNNEI. CDR3 nucleotides: TGTGCCAGCAGTGAAAGGGGTGGGCGTTGGACCCACTATGGCTACACCTTC. It is translated as CASSERGGRWTHYGYTF.

In regard to this clone: This specimen includes other DNA sequences encoding the same CDR3. The gene calls are TRBV7-2 and TRBJ2-7; D perhaps matches TRBD1 (5 bases). CDR3 size: 14 residues. Trimming left V 2 bases short and J 2 bases short, with 10 bases between. Germline CDR1 reads SGHTA; CDR2 reads FQGNSA. The CDR3 protein is CASSLFQGPYEQYF. As DNA, the CDR3 is TGTGCCAGCAGCTTATTTCAGGGTCCCTACGAGCAGTACTTC.

The chain combines TRBV19 with TRBJ2-7; 7 bases fit TRBD1. Germline CDR1 LNHDA, CDR2 SQIVND (reference sequence). The CDR3 has 15 amino acids. Trimming took 5 bases from V and 0 from J; bases not matched to a gene: 7. The CDR3 DNA reads as TGTGCCAGTAGTCTACCCGGGACAGCCTCCTACGAGCAGTACTTC. Protein sequence: CASSLPGTASYEQYF.

The V and J genes are TRBV6-4 and TRBJ2-4; D uncertain. Trimming took 4 bases from V and 0 from J, leaving 10 bases between them. CDR1 and CDR2 (germline): MRHNA, SNTAGT. CDR3 length: 15 residues. As DNA, the CDR3 is TGTGCCAGCAGTGGAAGGTCAGTAGCCAAAAACATTCAGTACTTC. Its protein product is CASSGRSVAKNIQYF.

The chain uses TRBV7-2 and TRBJ1-1; D not certain. Germline CDR1 is SGHTA and CDR2 is FQGNSA. V was shortened by 6 bases and J by 0 bases, with 11 bases between the two germline ends. The CDR3 is 14 amino acids. The CDR3 DNA sequence: TGTGCCAGCAGGGCGGGCAACATGAACACTGAAGCTTTCTTT. It translates to CASRAGNMNTEAFF.

CDR3 bases: TGTGCCAGCAGGCCCTACACCGGGGAGCTGTTTTTT. It yields the protein CASRPYTGELFF. This chain joins TRBV6-6 and TRBJ2-2, with D hard to call. The CDR3 sequence is 12 residues long. The germline V gene encodes CDR1 MNHNY and CDR2 SVGAGI (reference sequence). The V end lost 6 bases, the J end lost 3 bases, and 5 bases lay between the germline ends.

V usage is TRBV7-9 and J usage is TRBJ1-1, with 8 positions matching TRBD1. CDR3 length: 16 residues. Unmatched junction bases numbered 9, after V lost 4 bases and J lost 2 bases. The V gene's germline CDR1 is SEHNR and CDR2 FQNEAQ (reference sequence). The DNA of the CDR3 is TGTGCCAGCAGCTCCTCTGGGACAGGCGGAAACACTGAAGCTTTCTTT. Protein product: CASSSSGTGGNTEAFF.

The chain couples TRBV21-1 to TRBJ2-3. TRBV21-1 corresponds to a pseudogene. CDR3 length equals 14 residues. For the CDR3, the DNA is TGTGCCAGCAGCAAATGGGGGGCTAGGGATACGCAGTATTTT. Encoded protein: CASSKWGARDTQYF.

The chain joins TRBV19 to TRBJ2-1, with D perhaps TRBD1 or TRBD2 (5 bases each). Trimming left V 1 base short and J 10 bases short, with 14 bases between. Per the germline V gene, CDR1 is LNHDA and CDR2 is SQIVND (reference sequence). This CDR3 has 14 amino acids. CDR3 in DNA: TGTGCCAGTAGTATAGGGGACCCACAAGGGGAGCAGTTCTTC. It is translated as CASSIGDPQGEQFF. Drawing the rest from reference TRBV19 and TRBJ2-1, the complete variable domain is DGGITQSPKYLFRKEGQNVTLSCEQNLNHDAMYWYRQDPGQGLRLIYYSQIVNDFQKGDIAEGYSVSREKKESFPLTVTSAQKNPTAFYLCASSIGDPQGEQFFGPGTRLTVL.

This chain uses TRBV19 with TRBJ2-6, with D perhaps matching TRBD1 (6 bases). The V and J ends lost 3 bases and 0 bases respectively, with 12 bases between them. In germline, CDR1 is LNHDA, CDR2 SQIVND (reference sequence). The CDR3 is made up of 17 amino acids. Here the CDR3 reads CASSIDRLRSGANVLTF. The CDR3 DNA reads as TGTGCCAGTAGTATCGACAGGCTTCGCTCTGGGGCCAACGTCCTGACTTTC.

This sequence joins TRBV6-6 and TRBJ1-5; D remains ambiguous. V was clipped by 2 bases and J by 0 bases, with 2 bases between them. Germline values: CDR1 MNHNY, CDR2 SVGAGI (reference sequence). CDR3 length: 13 amino acids. CDR3 sequence (DNA): TGTGCCAGCAGTTACGATAGCAATCAGCCCCAGCATTTT. This codes for CASSYDSNQPQHF.

The chain carries TRBV20-1 and TRBJ2-4, with D unresolved. Trimming removed 5 bases at V and 3 bases at J, with 5 bases between. CDR3 length: 11 amino acids. Germline loops: CDR1 DFQATT, CDR2 SNEGSKA (reference sequence). CDR3 in amino acids: CSAYNKNIQYF. The CDR3 DNA sequence: TGCAGTGCTTACAACAAAAACATTCAGTACTTC.

The chain joins TRBV28 to TRBJ1-1; unclear D gene. The CDR3 spans 15 residues. Trimming took 3 bases from V and 1 from J, leaving 12 bases between them. CDR1 and CDR2 (germline): MDHEN, SYDVKM. The DNA for the CDR3 is TGTGCCAGCAGTTTCTTCGGACTGGGGAACACTGAAGCTTTCTTT. It codes for CASSFFGLGNTEAFF.

The CDR3 loop is CASSESGAHRRNGYTF. CDR3 nucleotide sequence: TGTGCCAGCAGTGAGTCAGGGGCCCACAGGAGGAATGGCTACACCTTC. The chain joins TRBV6-1 to TRBJ1-2; perhaps TRBD1 as D (6 bases). CDR3 length: 16 residues. V gave up 3 bases and J gave up 6 bases, with 20 bases separating them. The germline gives CDR1 MNHNS, CDR2 SASEGT.

This chain connects TRBV5-4 to TRBJ2-7, with D perhaps matching TRBD2 (6 bases). Deletions cut 0 bases from V and 0 bases from J, with 7 bases between. From germline, CDR1 is SGHNT and CDR2 YYREEE (reference sequence). The CDR3 runs 14 residues. CDR3 in DNA: TGTGCCAGCAGCTTGGGCGGGACCTCCTACGAGCAGTACTTC. This sequence encodes CASSLGGTSYEQYF.

The gene calls are TRBV2 and TRBJ1-2; D may be TRBD1 (5 bases). Germline CDR1 is SNHLY and CDR2 is FYNNEI. With 7 bases removed from V and 5 bases from J, the gap between germline ends came to 17 bases. The CDR3 runs 14 residues. The CDR3 DNA sequence: TGTGCCAGCACTTGGAGTGGGGGGGGTTATGGCTACACCTTC. It is translated as CASTWSGGGYGYTF.

The chain joins TRBV6-6 to TRBJ2-3, with 7 positions matching TRBD2. The trim removed 4 bases at V and 1 base at J, leaving 8 bases unmatched. The CDR3 is 16 residues long. Germline V CDR1 and CDR2: MNHNY, SVGAGI (reference sequence). CDR3: CASSFGLVLGTDTQYF. CDR3 nucleotide sequence: TGTGCCAGCAGTTTCGGACTAGTCTTGGGCACAGATACGCAGTATTTT.